This T cell receptor (beta chain) was found in a study of cytomegalovirus exposure and HLA in healthy donors. Study conclusions and caveats: CMV serostatus was the sole immune exposure information available.

This clone was observed a handful of times. What it binds is unknown. The study ran its PCR with 60 Vbeta and 13 Jbeta primers. Clones were read by immunoSEQ multiplex PCR, and TCRdb kept only the in-frame ones, dropping some. This sample yields over 200,000 clones, of which approximately 81% are seen a single time; around 1.2% belongs to the top ten. The sequencing sample was made of PBMCs. This TCR was sampled from a human donor in good health.

The CDR3 loop is CASRKGLAGATEQFF. Here the CDR3 DNA reads TGTGCCAGCAGAAAGGGACTAGCGGGAGCTACTGAGCAGTTCTTC. The V and J genes are TRBV6-1 and TRBJ2-1; TRBD2 aligns across 14 bases. The CDR3 is 15 residues long. From germline, CDR1 is MNHNS and CDR2 SASEGT. V lost 6 bases to trimming and J lost 9 bases; unmatched junction nucleotides: 7.